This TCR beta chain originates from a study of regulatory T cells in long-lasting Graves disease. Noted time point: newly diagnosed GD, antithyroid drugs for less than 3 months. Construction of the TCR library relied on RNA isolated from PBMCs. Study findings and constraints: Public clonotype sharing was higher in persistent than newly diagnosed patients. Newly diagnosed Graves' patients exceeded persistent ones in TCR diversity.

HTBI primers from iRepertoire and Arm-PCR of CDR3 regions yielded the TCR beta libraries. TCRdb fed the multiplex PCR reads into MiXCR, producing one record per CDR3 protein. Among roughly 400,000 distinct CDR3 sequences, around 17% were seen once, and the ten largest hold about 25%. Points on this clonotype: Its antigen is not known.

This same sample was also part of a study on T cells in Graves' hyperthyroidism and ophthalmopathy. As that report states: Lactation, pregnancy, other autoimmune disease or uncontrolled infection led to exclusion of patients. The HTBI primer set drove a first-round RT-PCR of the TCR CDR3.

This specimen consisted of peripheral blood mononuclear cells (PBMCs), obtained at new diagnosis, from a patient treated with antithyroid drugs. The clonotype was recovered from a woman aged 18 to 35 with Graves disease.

The CDR3 bases are TGCGCCAGCAGCCAAGACTGGCAGGGGTGGGTCTATGGCTACACCTTC. It specifies CASSQDWQGWVYGYTF. The rearrangement links TRBV4-3 to TRBJ1-2; D may be TRBD1 (6 bases). From germline, CDR1 is LGHNA and CDR2 YSLEER. Between the trimmed V and J ends, which lost 0 bases and 4 bases, there was a span of 15 bases. This CDR3 comprises 16 residues.